This TCR beta chain was captured by sequencing in a study of blood T cell repertoires in COVID-19. Study as a whole: COVID-19 samples, acute and convalescent, were from the United States, Italy and Spain. Sample material is recorded as cDNA or gDNA derived from T cells, B-cell-depleted T cells, or PBMCs.

In the study's own analysis: Amplified reference gene primers provided the basis for estimating nucleated cell counts. This table comes from immunoSEQ multiplex PCR, and its TCRdb copy is limited to in-frame clones, with some not included. Clone size and V and J calls were adopted from that table, with D and trimming inferred from the DNA. Of about 210,000 clones detected, about nine tenths appear once; the ten largest clones hold about 4.8%. CDR3 length: 14 amino acids. From germline, CDR1 is SGHRS and CDR2 YFSETQ. The V and J ends lost 5 bases and 7 bases, in that order; junction bases with no gene match: 8. This clone was counted at least ten times.

The V call is TRBV5-1, the J call TRBJ1-4; 7 bases are shared with TRBD1. The sequence came from a middle-aged woman with acute or convalescent COVID-19. The specimen sequenced was peripheral blood. CDR3 region: CASREGQKLEKLFF. In nucleotides, the CDR3 is TGCGCCAGCAGAGAGGGACAGAAGCTTGAAAAACTGTTTTTT. The full variable domain, in which reference TRBV5-1 and TRBJ1-4 provide the parts outside the CDR3, is KAGVTQTPRYLIKTRGQQVTLSCSPISGHRSVSWYQQTPGQGLQFLFEYFSETQRNKGNFPGRFSGRQFSNSRSEMNVSTLELGDSALYLCASREGQKLEKLFFGSGTQLSVL.